These 3 T cell receptor beta chains share one sample of origin, sequenced in a study of lymphopenia after photon versus proton radiotherapy. Libraries were prepared by immunoSEQ multiplex PCR; TCRdb keeps only in-frame clonotypes and omits some of them. The sample holds about 20,000 clones, 84% seen once. Sequencing used peripheral blood, obtained from a patient treated with photon-based radiotherapy. These receptors all come from a woman between 45 and 65 years old with pancreatic cancer.

V gene TRBV19 combines with J gene TRBJ1-4, with a weak D call TRBD1 (5 bases). The CDR3 length is 14 residues. V lost 7 bases and J lost 4, with 13 bases in between. Germline V gene data show CDR1 as LNHDA and CDR2 as SQIVND (reference sequence). As DNA, the CDR3 is TGTGCCAGTAAACCCGACAGACTTAATGAAAAACTGTTTTTT. This codes for CASKPDRLNEKLFF.

J is TRBJ1-1 and V is TRBV29-1; tentative D call: TRBD1 (5 bases). V was trimmed by 4 bases and J by 4 bases, leaving 13 bases between them. Germline V gives CDR1 SQVTM, CDR2 ANQGSEA. The CDR3 is 13 residues long. CDR3: CSVVGGSLTEAFF. CDR3 bases: TGCAGCGTTGTGGGGGGGTCCCTCACTGAAGCTTTCTTT.

The rearrangement joins TRBV5-1 to TRBJ2-3; D is undetermined. The germline V gene has CDR1 SGHRS and CDR2 YFSETQ. This CDR3 is 14 amino acids long. The V end lost 5 bases, the J end lost 3 bases, and 13 bases lay between the germline ends. CDR3 residues: CASSRRLETDTQYF. CDR3 sequence (DNA): TGCGCCAGCAGTCGGCGACTGGAGACAGATACGCAGTATTTT. The complete variable domain, with remaining parts taken from reference TRBV5-1 and TRBJ2-3, reads KAGVTQTPRYLIKTRGQQVTLSCSPISGHRSVSWYQQTPGQGLQFLFEYFSETQRNKGNFPGRFSGRQFSNSRSEMNVSTLELGDSALYLCASSRRLETDTQYFGPGTRLTVL.